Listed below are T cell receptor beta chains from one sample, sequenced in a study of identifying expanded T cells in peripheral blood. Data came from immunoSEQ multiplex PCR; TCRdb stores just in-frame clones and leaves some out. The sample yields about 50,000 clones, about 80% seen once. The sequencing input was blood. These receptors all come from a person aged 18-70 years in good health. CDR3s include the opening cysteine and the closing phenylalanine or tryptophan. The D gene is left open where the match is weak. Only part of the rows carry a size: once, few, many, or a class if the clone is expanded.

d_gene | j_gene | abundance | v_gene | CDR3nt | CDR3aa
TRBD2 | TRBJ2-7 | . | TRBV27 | TGTGCCAGCAGTACGGACTGGGGAGGGCGCGAGCAGTACTTC | CASSTDWGGREQYF
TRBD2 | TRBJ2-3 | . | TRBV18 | TGTGCCAGCTCACCACCAACTAGCGGCTACACAGATACGCAGTATTTT | CASSPPTSGYTDTQYF
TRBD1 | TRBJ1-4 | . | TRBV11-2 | TGTGCCAGCAGCTTAGACGAGGGGGCGCTTAATGAAAAACTGTTTTTT | CASSLDEGALNEKLFF
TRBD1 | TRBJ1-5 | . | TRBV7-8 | TGTGCCAGCGAGGGGACAGGGTATAGCAATCAGCCCCAGCATTTT | CASEGTGYSNQPQHF
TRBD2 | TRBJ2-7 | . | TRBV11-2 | TGTGCCAGCAGCTTAGAGCTAGCGGGCGAGCAGTACTTC | CASSLELAGEQYF
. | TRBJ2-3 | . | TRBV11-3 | TGTGCCAGCAGCTTACAGGGGAGTACGTTCACAGATACGCAGTATTTT | CASSLQGSTFTDTQYF
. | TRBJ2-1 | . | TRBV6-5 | TGTGCCAGGGGGGCTGGCTCCAGTGAGAATGAGCAGTTCTTC | CARGAGSSENEQFF
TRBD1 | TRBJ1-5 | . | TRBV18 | TGTGCCAGCTCACGAGACTCTCCCGGGACAGGGAATCAGCCCCAGCATTTT | CASSRDSPGTGNQPQHF
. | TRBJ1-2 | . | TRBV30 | TGTGCCTGGAACCAAATCAGGGGAGGGTATGGCTACACCTTC | CAWNQIRGGYGYTF
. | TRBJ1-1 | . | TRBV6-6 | TGTGCCAGCAGTTGGACAGCGGTGGTCATGAACACTGAAGCTTTCTTT | CASSWTAVVMNTEAFF
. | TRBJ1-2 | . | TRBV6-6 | TGTGCCAGCACCAAACAATATGACGAGGATGGCTACACCTTC | CASTKQYDEDGYTF
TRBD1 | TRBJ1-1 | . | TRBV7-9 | TGTGCCAGCAGCAGAGATAGGGGACAGGGTGAAGCTTTCTTT | CASSRDRGQGEAFF
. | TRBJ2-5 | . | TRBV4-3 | TGCGCCAGCAGCCAAGTCGTCGGAGAGACCCAGTACTTC | CASSQVVGETQYF
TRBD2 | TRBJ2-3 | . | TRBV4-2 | TGTGCCAGCGGCAGGACTAGCGGGGTTGATACGCAGTATTTT | CASGRTSGVDTQYF
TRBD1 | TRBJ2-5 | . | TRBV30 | TGTGCCTGGAGCGAAAAGACAGGGGTTTTTGAGACCCAGTACTTC | CAWSEKTGVFETQYF
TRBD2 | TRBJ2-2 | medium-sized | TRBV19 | TGTGCCAGTAGTATCCGATCTAGCGGGGGGGCCACCGGGGAGCTGTTTTTT | CASSIRSSGGATGELFF
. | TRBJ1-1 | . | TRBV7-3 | TGTGCCAGCAGCTTAGGGCCGGGGAACACTGAAGCTTTCTTT | CASSLGPGNTEAFF
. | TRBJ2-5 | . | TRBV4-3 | TGCGCCAGCAGCCAAGATCTTGCAGCCCAAGAGACCCAGTACTTC | CASSQDLAAQETQYF
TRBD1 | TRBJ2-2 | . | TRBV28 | TGTGCCAGCAGTTTAGGTATAGGGACAGGGGGTTCTAACACCGGGGAGCTGTTTTTT | CASSLGIGTGGSNTGELFF
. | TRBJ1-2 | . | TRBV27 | TGTGCCAGCAGTTTATCGATCTCGGTAGGGAGGGATGGCTACACCTTC | CASSLSISVGRDGYTF
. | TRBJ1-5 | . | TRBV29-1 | TGCAGCGTGGGAGATGGCAATCAGCCCCAGCATTTT | CSVGDGNQPQHF
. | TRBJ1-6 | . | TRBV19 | TGTGCCAACCCAGGACAGCCGAGCTCCTATAATTCACCCCTCCACTTT | CANPGQPSSYNSPLHF
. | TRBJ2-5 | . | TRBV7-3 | TGTGCCAGCAGCCCCCAGGGGGGTCAAGAGACCCAGTACTTC | CASSPQGGQETQYF
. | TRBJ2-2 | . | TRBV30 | TGTGCCTGGAAGTTGGGGTATGGGGAGCTGTTTTTT | CAWKLGYGELFF
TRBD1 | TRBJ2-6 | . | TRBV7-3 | TGTGCCAGCAGCTTAAATAGACAGGGCTCTGGGGCCAACGTCCTGACTTTC | CASSLNRQGSGANVLTF
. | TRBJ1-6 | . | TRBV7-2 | TGTGCCAGCAGCTTATCTGGGCAGGGAGGCTCACCCCTCCACTTT | CASSLSGQGGSPLHF
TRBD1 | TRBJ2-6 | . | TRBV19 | TGTGCCAGTAGTTTAGGGACAGGGATATCTGGGGCCAACGTCCTGACTTTC | CASSLGTGISGANVLTF
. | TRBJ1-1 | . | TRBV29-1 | TGCAGCGGCGGCCACAGAGAAATGGCTTTCTTT | CSGGHREMAFF
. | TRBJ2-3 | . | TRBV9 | TGTGCCAGCAGCGCCATTGGGAATACGCAGTATTTT | CASSAIGNTQYF
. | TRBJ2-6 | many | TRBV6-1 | TGTGCCAGCGGACAGAATTCTGGGGCCAACGTCCTGACTTTC | CASGQNSGANVLTF
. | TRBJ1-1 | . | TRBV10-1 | TGCGCCAGCCACGAGGATCGATGGAACACTGAAGCTTTCTTT | CASHEDRWNTEAFF
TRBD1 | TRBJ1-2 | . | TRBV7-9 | TGTGCCAGCAGCTCTAGGACAGGGGGCGGCTACACCTTC | CASSSRTGGGYTF
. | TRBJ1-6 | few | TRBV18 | TGTGCCAGCTCACTTCAGGGAGATTCACCCCTCCACTTT | CASSLQGDSPLHF
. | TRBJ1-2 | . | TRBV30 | TGTGCCTGGAGTGCCCAAGGGCGTTACTATGGCTACACCTTC | CAWSAQGRYYGYTF
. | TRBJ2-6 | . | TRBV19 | TGTGCCAGTAGTATTCCCACCTCTGGGGCCAACGTCCTGACTTTC | CASSIPTSGANVLTF
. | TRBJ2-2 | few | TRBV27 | TGTGCCAGCAGTTCCAGAGACACCGGGGAGCTGTTTTTT | CASSSRDTGELFF
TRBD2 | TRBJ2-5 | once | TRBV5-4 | TGTGCCAGCAGCTTGGTCGGACTAGCGGGAAAAGAGACCCAGTACTTC | CASSLVGLAGKETQYF
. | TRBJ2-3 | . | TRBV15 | TGTGCCACCACCTCCCCATGGGTGGGAGATACGCAGTATTTT | CATTSPWVGDTQYF
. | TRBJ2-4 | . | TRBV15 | TGTGCCACCAGCAGTCCCAAAAACATTCAGTACTTC | CATSSPKNIQYF
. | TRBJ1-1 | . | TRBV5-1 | TGCGCCAGCAGCCCCCACACTGGGCAGGGAGGCGGTACTGAAGCTTTCTTT | CASSPHTGQGGGTEAFF
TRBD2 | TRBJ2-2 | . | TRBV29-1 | TGCAGCGCCTTACTAGCGTTTCCCGGGGAGCTGTTTTTT | CSALLAFPGELFF
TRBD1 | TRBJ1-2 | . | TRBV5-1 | TGCGCCAGCAGCTTGGAGGGGGCCTATGGCTACACCTTC | CASSLEGAYGYTF
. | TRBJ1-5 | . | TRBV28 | TGTGCCAGCAGAGAACAGGGTCGCAATCAGCCCCAGCATTTT | CASREQGRNQPQHF
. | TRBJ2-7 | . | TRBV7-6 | TGTGCCAGCAGCTTAAGGCCCCTAGGGGACGGCGAGCAGTACTTC | CASSLRPLGDGEQYF
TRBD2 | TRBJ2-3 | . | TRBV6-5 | TGTGCCAGCAGTCGTCCCGGGACTAGACGAGATACGCAGTATTTT | CASSRPGTRRDTQYF
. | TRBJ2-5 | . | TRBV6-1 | TGTGCCAGCAGTGAGAGTTTCTGGGGTCTGGGCCAAGAGACCCAGTACTTC | CASSESFWGLGQETQYF
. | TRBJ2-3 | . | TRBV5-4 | TGTGCCAGCAGAAAGGGGTTTTCCACAGATACGCAGTATTTT | CASRKGFSTDTQYF
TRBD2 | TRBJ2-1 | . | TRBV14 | TGTGCCAGCAGCCAAGATCCCAGCGGGAGGGCCGTTGTGTTCTTC | CASSQDPSGRAVVFF
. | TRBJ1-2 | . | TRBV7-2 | TGTGCCAGCAGCTTAGAAGGGACAAGGGAGCGTGGCTACACCTTC | CASSLEGTRERGYTF
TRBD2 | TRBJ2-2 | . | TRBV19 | TGTGCCAGTAGTATAACGGGACTAACCACCGGGGAGCTGTTTTTT | CASSITGLTTGELFF
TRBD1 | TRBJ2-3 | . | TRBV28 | TGTGCCAGCAGTTTACAGGGACAGGGGGGAGATACGCAGTATTTT | CASSLQGQGGDTQYF
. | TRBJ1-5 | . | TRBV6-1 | TGTGCCAGCAGTGAAGTGGGAGGGAGCAATCAGCCCCAGCATTTT | CASSEVGGSNQPQHF
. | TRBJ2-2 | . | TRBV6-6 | TGTGCCAGCAGTGACCCCGGGGAGCTGTTTTTT | CASSDPGELFF
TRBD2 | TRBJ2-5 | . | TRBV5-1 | TGCGCCAGCAGCTTGGAGCCTAGCGGGAGTCCCCAAGAGACCCAGTACTTC | CASSLEPSGSPQETQYF
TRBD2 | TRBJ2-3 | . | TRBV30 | TGTGCCTCACGACTAAGCGGGAGTCTGGATACGCAGTATTTT | CASRLSGSLDTQYF